This is a list of T cell receptor beta chains from one sample in a study of blood T cell repertoires in COVID-19. The protocol was immunoSEQ multiplex PCR, while the TCRdb copy is restricted to in-frame clones and leaves out a portion. Among around 150,000 clones listed, 90% to 95% were seen once. Sequencing was done on a sample of peripheral blood. The receptor source for this set is a woman aged 45 to 65 with acute or convalescent COVID-19. Each CDR3 is given with its conserved first and last residue. D genes are given only for firm matches. Expanded clones get a size class; other rows say once, few or many, or leave the size out.

-	TRBV5-1	TRBD1	TRBJ1-2	TGCGCCAGCAGTGGGGGACAGGGGATTTATGGCTACACCTTC	CASSGGQGIYGYTF
-	TRBV3-1/TRBV3-2	-	TRBJ2-3	TGTGCCAGCAGCCAAGAGGAGTCTTCGGGGGAGTGGTCGACAGATACGCAGTATTTT	CASSQEESSGEWSTDTQYF
-	TRBV7-9	TRBD1	TRBJ2-3	TGTGCCAGCAGCGCCAGACAGGGCGATACGCAGTATTTT	CASSARQGDTQYF
-	TRBV20-1	-	TRBJ1-5	TGCAGTGCTAGTTGGGCAAGCAATCAGCCCCAGCATTTT	CSASWASNQPQHF
-	TRBV12-3/TRBV12-4	-	TRBJ1-2	TGTGCCAGCAGTTTATTGGGGAGGGGCTACACCTTC	CASSLLGRGYTF
-	TRBV6-1	-	TRBJ1-1	TGTGCCAGCAGTGAATTCGGGACTGAAGCTTTCTTT	CASSEFGTEAFF
-	TRBV19	-	TRBJ1-1	TGTGCCAGTAGTATAACCGGGGGTCCCACTGAAGCTTTCTTT	CASSITGGPTEAFF
-	TRBV9	-	TRBJ2-1	TGTGCCAGCAGCGACTCCCCCATTTCTCCCTACAATGAGCAGTTCTTC	CASSDSPISPYNEQFF
-	TRBV15	TRBD1	TRBJ2-7	TGTGCCACCAGGATGGACAGGGGGCCCTACGAGCAGTACTTC	CATRMDRGPYEQYF
once	TRBV2	-	TRBJ1-1	TGTGCCAGCCAAGTTAGGGGAGGGAACACTGAAGCTTTCTTT	CASQVRGGNTEAFF
-	TRBV29-1	TRBD1	TRBJ1-1	TGCAGCGTTGCCGGGACAGGGGACTGGTTAGCTTTCTTT	CSVAGTGDWLAFF
-	TRBV29-1	-	TRBJ2-7	TGCAGCGTTTTAAAGTTGAAGGACAGAAGATACGAGCAGTACTTC	CSVLKLKDRRYEQYF
few	TRBV9	TRBD2	TRBJ2-3	TGTGCCAGCAGCCGTATAGCGGGAGAGGGGAATACGCAGTATTTT	CASSRIAGEGNTQYF
-	TRBV6-5	-	TRBJ2-1	TGTGCCAGCAGTTTAGGAGGGCGAGAGCAGTTCTTC	CASSLGGREQFF
-	TRBV2	-	TRBJ1-3	TGTGCCAGCAGCCCTGGGGGGAACACCATATATTTT	CASSPGGNTIYF
-	TRBV4-1	-	TRBJ2-3	TGCGCCAGCAGCCAAGAAGCCGAGGGTATAGAGCAGTATTTT	CASSQEAEGIEQYF
-	TRBV5-8	-	TRBJ2-6	TGTGCCAGCAGCTTTCTCTCTGGGGCCAACGTCCTGACTTTC	CASSFLSGANVLTF
-	TRBV7-8	TRBD1	TRBJ1-1	TGTGCCAGCAGCCCGGACAGGGGGTACACTGAAGCTTTCTTT	CASSPDRGYTEAFF
-	TRBV6-5	TRBD1	TRBJ2-7	TGTGCCAGCAGTTCCCCCGGGACAGGGTACTACGAGCAGTACTTC	CASSSPGTGYYEQYF
-	TRBV18	TRBD1	TRBJ1-2	TGTGCCAGCTCTTCCGGGACAGGGATCTATGGCTACACCTTC	CASSSGTGIYGYTF
-	TRBV28	TRBD1	TRBJ1-5	TGTGCCAGCAGTTTGCAAAATGACAGGGGAACGAGCAATCAGCCCCAGCATTTT	CASSLQNDRGTSNQPQHF
-	TRBV9	-	TRBJ1-1	TGTGCCAGCAGCCCTACTGAGAGGGGGGAAGCTTTCTTT	CASSPTERGEAFF
-	TRBV9	-	TRBJ2-3	TGTGCCAGCAGCGGGGGGACTTATGGCACAGATACGCAGTATTTT	CASSGGTYGTDTQYF
-	TRBV19	-	TRBJ1-5	TGTGCCAGTAGTATAGAGGAGGGTAGGAATCAGCCCCAGCATTTT	CASSIEEGRNQPQHF
-	TRBV19	-	TRBJ1-1	TGTGCCAGTAGTATGAAGGTCCGGGGGACTGAAGCTTTCTTT	CASSMKVRGTEAFF
-	TRBV6-5	TRBD1	TRBJ1-3	TGTGCCAGCAGCCCCGGGACAGGGGACGGAAACACCATATATTTT	CASSPGTGDGNTIYF
-	TRBV3-1/TRBV3-2	-	TRBJ2-3	TGTGCCAGCAGCCAGCGGGGCCGCACAGATACGCAGTATTTT	CASSQRGRTDTQYF
few	TRBV14	TRBD2	TRBJ2-7	TGTGCCAGCAGCTGGACTAGCGGGTCTCCCTACGAGCAGTACTTC	CASSWTSGSPYEQYF
-	TRBV9	-	TRBJ1-2	TGTGCCAGCAGCGTTCGGGACACCGGGGGGTATGGCTACACCTTC	CASSVRDTGGYGYTF
-	TRBV5-1	-	TRBJ1-1	TGCGCCAGCAGCTTGGCAGGGGTGGGCACTGAAGCTTTCTTT	CASSLAGVGTEAFF
-	TRBV25-1	-	TRBJ2-5	TGTGCCAGCAACACCGGGGTTGGAGAGACCCAGTACTTC	CASNTGVGETQYF
-	TRBV7-9	-	TRBJ1-1	TGTGCCAGCAGCTTACAGGGTGTGGAAAGCACTGAAGCTTTCTTT	CASSLQGVESTEAFF
-	TRBV2	-	TRBJ1-1	TGTGCCAGCAGTGAGCCACTACAGGGGAACACTGAAGCTTTCTTT	CASSEPLQGNTEAFF
-	TRBV3-1/TRBV3-2	-	TRBJ1-1	TGTGCCAGCAGCCCCAGGACAATGAACACTGAAGCTTTCTTT	CASSPRTMNTEAFF
-	TRBV11-2	TRBD1	TRBJ2-7	TGTGCCAGCAGCCGGGACAGCAACTCCTACGAGCAGTACTTC	CASSRDSNSYEQYF
-	TRBV5-1	-	TRBJ2-7	TGCGCCAGCAGCTTGGCTGTGGGCAGTTCCTACGAGCAGTACTTC	CASSLAVGSSYEQYF
-	TRBV7-8	TRBD2	TRBJ2-3	TGTGCCACCTCAGGGACTAGCGGCACAGATACGCAGTATTTT	CATSGTSGTDTQYF
-	TRBV19	TRBD2	TRBJ2-1	TGTGCCAGCCAGTGGACGGGGGGGACCTACAATGAGCAGTTCTTC	CASQWTGGTYNEQFF
-	TRBV6-5	-	TRBJ1-2	TGTGCCGGACAGACAGGTGGCTATGGCTACACCTTC	CAGQTGGYGYTF
few	TRBV10-3	-	TRBJ1-4	TGTGCCATCGGGCAGAATGAAAAACTGTTTTTT	CAIGQNEKLFF
-	TRBV18	-	TRBJ2-1	TGTGCCAGCTCACTAGTCTGGGACACTTACAATGAGCAGTTCTTC	CASSLVWDTYNEQFF
-	TRBV11-2	TRBD1	TRBJ1-5	TGTGCCAGCAGCTTATCGGACAGGTTCAATCAGCCCCAGCATTTT	CASSLSDRFNQPQHF
-	TRBV9	-	TRBJ1-2	TGTGCCAGCAGTTCCTATAGTGGCTACACCTTC	CASSSYSGYTF
-	TRBV6-2/TRBV6-3	TRBD2	TRBJ2-7	TGTGCCAGCAGTGGAAACATAGCGGGAGGGCCCTACGAGCAGTACTTC	CASSGNIAGGPYEQYF
-	TRBV9	-	TRBJ2-1	TGTGCCAGCAGCGTCGCTAGGCACAATGAGCAGTTCTTC	CASSVARHNEQFF
-	TRBV5-1	-	TRBJ1-3	TGCGCCAGCAGCTTGACGGCGGTTCGTGGAAACACCATATATTTT	CASSLTAVRGNTIYF
-	TRBV7-9	TRBD2	TRBJ2-1	TGTGCCAGCACCGCTGGCGGGGGTAATGAGCAGTTCTTC	CASTAGGGNEQFF
-	TRBV7-2	-	TRBJ1-6	TGTGCCAGCAGCTTATCGGGGTTATATAATTCACCCCTCCACTTT	CASSLSGLYNSPLHF
-	TRBV5-4	-	TRBJ2-2	TGTGCCAGCAGCTTGGAGCAGGGGATGGTCACCGGGGAGCTGTTTTTT	CASSLEQGMVTGELFF
-	TRBV3-1/TRBV3-2	TRBD1	TRBJ1-3	TGTGCCAGCAGTCTACAGGGGCAGGGAAACACCATATATTTT	CASSLQGQGNTIYF
-	TRBV19	TRBD2	TRBJ2-1	TGTGCCAGTAGTAGCCCGTTCGGGAGGAACAATGAGCAGTTCTTC	CASSSPFGRNNEQFF
-	TRBV11-3	-	TRBJ2-2	TGTGCCAGCAGCCAGTATAAGCGGACCGGGGAGCTGTTTTTT	CASSQYKRTGELFF
few	TRBV2	-	TRBJ2-5	TGTGCCAGCAGTCAAGGGTGGGGCAGGTCCCAAGAGACCCAGTACTTC	CASSQGWGRSQETQYF
once	TRBV19	TRBD1	TRBJ2-2	TGTGCCAGTAGTACCGGGGGTCGAGGGACAGGGACCACCGGGGAGCTGTTTTTT	CASSTGGRGTGTTGELFF
-	TRBV9	-	TRBJ2-3	TGTGCCAGCAGCGTAGTGGCGGGGAGGAGCACAGATACGCAGTATTTT	CASSVVAGRSTDTQYF
-	TRBV2	-	TRBJ1-2	TGTGCCAGCAGTGCCAGGGGCGCCTCTTCCTATGGCTACACCTTC	CASSARGASSYGYTF
-	TRBV18	-	TRBJ1-1	TGTGCCAGCTCACCACCGTCAGGGGTGATCCAACAGGGTGAAGCTTTCTTT	CASSPPSGVIQQGEAFF
-	TRBV6-5	-	TRBJ1-1	TGTGCCAGCAGTCACGACAGCAGCATGAACACTGAAGCTTTCTTT	CASSHDSSMNTEAFF
-	TRBV28	-	TRBJ2-7	TGTGCCAGCAGTTCCCCTGGACAGAGTCCCTACGAGCAGTACTTC	CASSSPGQSPYEQYF
-	TRBV30	TRBD1	TRBJ1-1	TGTGCCTGGAGTGTCACAGGGGGCTTCGCTGAAGCTTTCTTT	CAWSVTGGFAEAFF